The T cell receptor beta chain under discussion was sequenced for a study of brain T cells in children with intractable seizures. Method: immunoSEQ multiplex PCR; TCRdb's copy keeps in-frame clones and lacks some. The table includes 65,000 to 85,000 clones, around 93% detected once. Before surgery, patients took at least one anti-epileptic drug. V lost 0 bases to trimming and J lost 4 bases; unmatched junction nucleotides: 3. Germline loops: CDR1 SGHTA, CDR2 FQGNSA. The CDR3 length is 15 residues. The clonotype was recovered from a boy in the first two years of life with tuberous sclerosis and intractable seizures. The rearrangement uses TRBV7-2 and TRBJ1-2; 9 nucleotides agree with TRBD1. Sequenced here: peripheral blood, sampled at surgery. The CDR3 bases are TGTGCCAGCAGCTTAGCGGGACAGGGTTTCTATGGCTACACCTTC. It specifies CASSLAGQGFYGYTF.